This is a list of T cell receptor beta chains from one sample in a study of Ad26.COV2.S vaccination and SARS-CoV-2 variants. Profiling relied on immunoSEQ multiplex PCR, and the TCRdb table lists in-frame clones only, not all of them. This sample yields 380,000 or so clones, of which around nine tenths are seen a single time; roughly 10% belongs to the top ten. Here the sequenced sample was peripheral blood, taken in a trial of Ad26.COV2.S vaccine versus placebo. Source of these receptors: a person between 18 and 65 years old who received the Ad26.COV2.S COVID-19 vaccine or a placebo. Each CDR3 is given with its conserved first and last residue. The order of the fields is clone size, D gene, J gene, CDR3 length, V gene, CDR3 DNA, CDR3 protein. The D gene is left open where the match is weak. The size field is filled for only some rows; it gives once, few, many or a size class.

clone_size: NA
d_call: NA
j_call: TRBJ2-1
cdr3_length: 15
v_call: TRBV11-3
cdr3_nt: TGTGCCAGCAGCTTAGGGACAGCAAGCTACAATGAGCAGTTCTTC
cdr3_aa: CASSLGTASYNEQFF

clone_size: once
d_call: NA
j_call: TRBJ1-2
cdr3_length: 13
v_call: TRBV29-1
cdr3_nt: TGCAGCGTCGGAGACGGGAGGAATCCTGGCTACACCTTC
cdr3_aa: CSVGDGRNPGYTF

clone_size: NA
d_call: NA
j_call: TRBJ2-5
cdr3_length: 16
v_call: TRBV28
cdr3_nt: TGTGCCAGCAGTTTATACCCAGGACAGCGAGGGGAGACCCAGTACTTC
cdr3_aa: CASSLYPGQRGETQYF

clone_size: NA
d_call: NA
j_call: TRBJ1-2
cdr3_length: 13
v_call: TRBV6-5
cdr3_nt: TGTGCCAGCAGTTATGGGTTGAACTATGGCTACACCTTC
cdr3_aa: CASSYGLNYGYTF

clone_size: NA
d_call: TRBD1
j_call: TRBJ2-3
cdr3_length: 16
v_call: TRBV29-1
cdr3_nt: TGCAGCGTTGAAGATCGTTACAGGGGGAATGGGGATACGCAGTATTTT
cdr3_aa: CSVEDRYRGNGDTQYF

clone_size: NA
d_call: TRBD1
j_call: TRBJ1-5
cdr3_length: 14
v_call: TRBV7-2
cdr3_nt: TGTGCCAGCAGCTTACGACAGGGGGATCAGCCCCAGCATTTT
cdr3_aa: CASSLRQGDQPQHF

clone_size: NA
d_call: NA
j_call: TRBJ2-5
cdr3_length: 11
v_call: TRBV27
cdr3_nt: TGTGCCAGTCCGGGGCCCCGGACCCAGTACTTC
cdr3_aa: CASPGPRTQYF

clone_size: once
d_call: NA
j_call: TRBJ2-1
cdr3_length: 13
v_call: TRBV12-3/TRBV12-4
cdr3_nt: TGTGCCAGCACCTGGAGGGGTTTGCATGAGCAGTTCTTC
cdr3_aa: CASTWRGLHEQFF

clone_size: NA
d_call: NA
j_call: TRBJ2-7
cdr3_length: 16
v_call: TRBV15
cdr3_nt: TGTGCCACCAGCGGTCGGACTGTCTTATCCCCCTACGAGCAGTACTTC
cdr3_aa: CATSGRTVLSPYEQYF

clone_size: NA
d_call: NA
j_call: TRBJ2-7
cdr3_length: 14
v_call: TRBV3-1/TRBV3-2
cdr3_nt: TGTGCCAGCAGCCAAGAGCACAGGCTCTACGAGCAGTACTTC
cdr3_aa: CASSQEHRLYEQYF

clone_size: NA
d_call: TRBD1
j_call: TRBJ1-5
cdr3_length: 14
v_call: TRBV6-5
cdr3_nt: TGTGCCAGCAGGGAGGGACAGGTATATCAGCCCCAGCATTTT
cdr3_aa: CASREGQVYQPQHF

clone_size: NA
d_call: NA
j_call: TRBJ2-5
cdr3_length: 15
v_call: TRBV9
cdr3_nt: TGTGCCAGCAGCTACCGGACACACCAACAAGAGACCCAGTACTTC
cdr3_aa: CASSYRTHQQETQYF

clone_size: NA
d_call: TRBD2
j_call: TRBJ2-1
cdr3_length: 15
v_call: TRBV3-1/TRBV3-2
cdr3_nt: TGTGCCAGCAGCCCCCTACTAGCGGGGGCTGATGAGCAGTTCTTC
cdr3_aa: CASSPLLAGADEQFF

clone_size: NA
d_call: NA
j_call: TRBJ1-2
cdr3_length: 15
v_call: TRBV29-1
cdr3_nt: TGCAGCGTTGAGCGGTCAAATATTTGGAACTATGGCTACACCTTC
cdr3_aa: CSVERSNIWNYGYTF

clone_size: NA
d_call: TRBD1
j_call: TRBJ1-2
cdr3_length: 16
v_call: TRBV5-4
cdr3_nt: TGTGCCAGCAGCTTGGCCGGGACAGAATTTAACTATGGCTACACCTTC
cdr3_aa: CASSLAGTEFNYGYTF

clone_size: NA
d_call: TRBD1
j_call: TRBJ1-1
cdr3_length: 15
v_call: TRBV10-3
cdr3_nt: TGTGCCATCAGACCCCGGGACAGGGGGCCCACTGAAGCTTTCTTT
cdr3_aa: CAIRPRDRGPTEAFF

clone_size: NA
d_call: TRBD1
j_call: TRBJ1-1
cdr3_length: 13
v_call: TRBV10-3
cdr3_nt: TGTGCCAGGAGACAGGGGGCGAACACTGAAGCTTTCTTT
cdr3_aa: CARRQGANTEAFF

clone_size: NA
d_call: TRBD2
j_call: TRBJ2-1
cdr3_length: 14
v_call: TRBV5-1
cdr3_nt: TGCGCCAGCAGTGGGACTAGCGTGTTGAATGAGCAGTTCTTC
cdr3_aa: CASSGTSVLNEQFF

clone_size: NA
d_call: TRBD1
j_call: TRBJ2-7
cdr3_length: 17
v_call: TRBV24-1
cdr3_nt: TGTGCCATTCCCTCTCCTCAGGGGGACACGGCCTCCTACGAGCAGTACTTC
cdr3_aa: CAIPSPQGDTASYEQYF

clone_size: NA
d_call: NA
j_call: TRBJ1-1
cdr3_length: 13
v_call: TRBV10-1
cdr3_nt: TGCGCCAGCAAGTTGGGACACGACACTGAAGCTTTCTTT
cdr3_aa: CASKLGHDTEAFF

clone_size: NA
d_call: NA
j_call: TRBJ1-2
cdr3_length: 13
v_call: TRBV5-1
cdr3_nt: TGCGCCAGCACAGACCAGGACAACTATGGCTACACCTTC
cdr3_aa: CASTDQDNYGYTF

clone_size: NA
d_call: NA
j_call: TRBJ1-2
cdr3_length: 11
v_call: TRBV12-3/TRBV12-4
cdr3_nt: TGTGCCAGCAGTTTCGCCTATGGCTACACCTTC
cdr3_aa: CASSFAYGYTF

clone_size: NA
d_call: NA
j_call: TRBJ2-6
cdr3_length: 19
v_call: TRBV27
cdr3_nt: TGTGCCAGCAGCCTGACTGGCAGGGACGGGATCTCTGGGGCCAACGTCCTGACTTTC
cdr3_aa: CASSLTGRDGISGANVLTF

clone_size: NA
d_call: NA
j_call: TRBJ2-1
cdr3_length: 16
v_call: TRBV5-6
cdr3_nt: TGTGCCAGCAGCTTGATGGGGATGAGCTCCTACAATGAGCAGTTCTTC
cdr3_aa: CASSLMGMSSYNEQFF

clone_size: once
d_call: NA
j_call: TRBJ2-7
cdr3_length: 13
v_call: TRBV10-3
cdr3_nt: TGTGCCATCAGTGAGTCGACCGGGTACGAGCAGTACTTC
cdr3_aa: CAISESTGYEQYF

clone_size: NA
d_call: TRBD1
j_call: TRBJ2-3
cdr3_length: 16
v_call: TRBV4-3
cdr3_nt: TGCGCCAGCAGCTACCGGGACAGGGGAGACACAGATACGCAGTATTTT
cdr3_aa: CASSYRDRGDTDTQYF

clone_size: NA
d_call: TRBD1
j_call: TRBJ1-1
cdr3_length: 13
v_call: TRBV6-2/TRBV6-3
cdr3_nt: TGTGCCAGCAGTGGGACAGGGCTCACTGAAGCTTTCTTT
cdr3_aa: CASSGTGLTEAFF

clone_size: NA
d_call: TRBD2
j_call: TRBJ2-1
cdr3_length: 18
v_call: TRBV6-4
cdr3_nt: TGTGCCATCCCCCCCCGGACTAGCGGTACATATGCTTACAATGAGCAGTTCTTC
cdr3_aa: CAIPPRTSGTYAYNEQFF

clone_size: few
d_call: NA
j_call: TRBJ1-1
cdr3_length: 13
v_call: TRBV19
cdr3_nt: TGTGCCAGTAGTATGGGGGGAAACACTGAAGCTTTCTTT
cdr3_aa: CASSMGGNTEAFF

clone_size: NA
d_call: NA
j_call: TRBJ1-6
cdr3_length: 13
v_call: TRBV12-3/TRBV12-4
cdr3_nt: TGTGCCAGCAGCGCAGATGATAATTCACCCCTCCACTTT
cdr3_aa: CASSADDNSPLHF

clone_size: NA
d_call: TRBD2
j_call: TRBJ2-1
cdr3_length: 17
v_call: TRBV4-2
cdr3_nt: TGTGCCAGCAGCCAAGTGCGGGCTAGCGGAGGGGAGGATGAGCAGTTCTTC
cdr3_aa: CASSQVRASGGEDEQFF